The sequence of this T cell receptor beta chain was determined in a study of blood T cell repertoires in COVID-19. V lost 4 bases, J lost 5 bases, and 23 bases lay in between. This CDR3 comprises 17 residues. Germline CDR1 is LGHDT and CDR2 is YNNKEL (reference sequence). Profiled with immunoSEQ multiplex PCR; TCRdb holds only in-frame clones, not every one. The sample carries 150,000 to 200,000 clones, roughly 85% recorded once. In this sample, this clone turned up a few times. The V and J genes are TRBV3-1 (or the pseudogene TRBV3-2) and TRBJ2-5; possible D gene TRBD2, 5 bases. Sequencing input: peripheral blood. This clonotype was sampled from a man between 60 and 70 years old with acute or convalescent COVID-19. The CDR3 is CASSPRSVGGPWETQYF. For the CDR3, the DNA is TGTGCCAGCAGCCCTCGATCCGTAGGCGGGCCTTGGGAGACCCAGTACTTC.